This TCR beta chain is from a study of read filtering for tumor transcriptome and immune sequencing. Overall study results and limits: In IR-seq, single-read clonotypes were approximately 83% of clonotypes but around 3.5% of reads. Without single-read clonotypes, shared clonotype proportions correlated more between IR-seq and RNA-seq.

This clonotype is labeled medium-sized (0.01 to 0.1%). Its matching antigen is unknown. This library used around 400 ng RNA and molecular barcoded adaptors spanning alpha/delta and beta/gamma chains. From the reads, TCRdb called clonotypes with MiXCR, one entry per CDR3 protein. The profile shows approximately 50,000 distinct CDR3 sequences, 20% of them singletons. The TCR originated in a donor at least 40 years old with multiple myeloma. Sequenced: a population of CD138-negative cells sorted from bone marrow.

The CDR3 bases are TGTGCCAGCAGCCTAGGACAACCTTCCTACAATGAGCAGTTCTTC. Residues: CASSLGQPSYNEQFF. This sequence joins TRBV3-1 and TRBJ2-1; weak D call: TRBD1 (5 bases). Trimming stripped 4 bases from V and 1 base from J, with 11 bases between. Germline loops: CDR1 LGHDT, CDR2 YNNKEL (reference sequence). The CDR3 is 15 residues long.